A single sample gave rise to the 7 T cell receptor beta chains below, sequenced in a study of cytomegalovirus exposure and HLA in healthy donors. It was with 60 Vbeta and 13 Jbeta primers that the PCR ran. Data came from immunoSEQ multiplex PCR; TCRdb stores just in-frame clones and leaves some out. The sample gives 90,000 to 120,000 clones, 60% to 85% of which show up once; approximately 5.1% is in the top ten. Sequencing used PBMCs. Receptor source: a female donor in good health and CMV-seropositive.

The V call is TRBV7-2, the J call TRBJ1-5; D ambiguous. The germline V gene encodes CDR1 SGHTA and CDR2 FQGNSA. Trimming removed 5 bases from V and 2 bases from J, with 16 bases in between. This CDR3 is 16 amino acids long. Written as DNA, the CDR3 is TGTGCCAGCAGCCCATACTCGGGGAACGGCAATCAGCCCCAGCATTTT. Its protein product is CASSPYSGNGNQPQHF.

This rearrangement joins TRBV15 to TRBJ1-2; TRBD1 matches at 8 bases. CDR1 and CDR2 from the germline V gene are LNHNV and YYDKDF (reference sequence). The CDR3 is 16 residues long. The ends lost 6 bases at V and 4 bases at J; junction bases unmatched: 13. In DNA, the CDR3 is TGTGCCACCAGGCCGACGTCAGGGGGCGAATCCTATGGCTACACCTTC. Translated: CATRPTSGGESYGYTF.

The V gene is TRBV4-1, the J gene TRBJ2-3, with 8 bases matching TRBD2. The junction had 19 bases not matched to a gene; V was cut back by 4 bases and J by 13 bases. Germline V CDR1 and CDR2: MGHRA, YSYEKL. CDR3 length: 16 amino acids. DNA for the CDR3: TGCGCCAGCAGCCCGCACGGCCCGGGACTAGAGTTTATGAAGTATTTT. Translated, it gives CASSPHGPGLEFMKYF.

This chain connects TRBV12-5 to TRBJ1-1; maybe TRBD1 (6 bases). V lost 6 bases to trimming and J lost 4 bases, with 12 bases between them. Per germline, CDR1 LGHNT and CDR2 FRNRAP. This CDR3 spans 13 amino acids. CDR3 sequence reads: CASGQQGITEAFF. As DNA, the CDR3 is TGTGCTAGTGGGCAACAGGGTATCACTGAAGCTTTCTTT. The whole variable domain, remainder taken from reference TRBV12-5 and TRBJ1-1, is DARVTQTPRHKVTEMGQEVTMRCQPILGHNTVFWYRQTMMQGLELLAYFRNRAPLDDSGMPKDRFSAEMPDATLATLKIQPSEPRDSAVYFCASGQQGITEAFFGQGTRLTVV.

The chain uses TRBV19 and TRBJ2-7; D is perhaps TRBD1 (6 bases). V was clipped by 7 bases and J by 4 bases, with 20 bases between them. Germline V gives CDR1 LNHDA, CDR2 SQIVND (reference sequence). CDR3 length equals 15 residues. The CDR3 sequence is CASTSGQGIGYEQYF. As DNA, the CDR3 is TGTGCCAGTACGAGCGGCCAGGGGATTGGGTACGAGCAGTACTTC. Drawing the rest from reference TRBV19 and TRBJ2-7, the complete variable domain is DGGITQSPKYLFRKEGQNVTLSCEQNLNHDAMYWYRQDPGQGLRLIYYSQIVNDFQKGDIAEGYSVSREKKESFPLTVTSAQKNPTAFYLCASTSGQGIGYEQYFGPGTRLTVT.

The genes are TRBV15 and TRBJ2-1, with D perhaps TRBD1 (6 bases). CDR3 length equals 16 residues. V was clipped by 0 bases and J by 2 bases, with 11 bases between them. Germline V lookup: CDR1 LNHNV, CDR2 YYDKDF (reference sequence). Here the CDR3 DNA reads TGTGCCACCAGCAGAGATGAAACAGGGCCCTACAATGAGCAGTTCTTC. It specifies CATSRDETGPYNEQFF.

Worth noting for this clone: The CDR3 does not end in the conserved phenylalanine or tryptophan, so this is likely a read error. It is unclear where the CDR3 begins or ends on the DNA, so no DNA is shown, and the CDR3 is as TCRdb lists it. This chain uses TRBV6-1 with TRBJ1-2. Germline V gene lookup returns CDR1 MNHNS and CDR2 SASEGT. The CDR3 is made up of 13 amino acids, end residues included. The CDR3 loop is CASSEVGEGRVTL.